This section outlines one T cell receptor (beta chain) sequence together with its context. The CDR3 sequence is 15 residues long. V lost 2 bases to trimming and J lost 8 bases; unmatched junction nucleotides: 9. Germline lookup yields CDR1 KGHSH and CDR2 LQKENI. Isolated RNA was reverse transcribed in full, so expressed TCRB transcripts were sequenced. TCRdb keeps only in-frame clones here, not all; method: immunoSEQ multiplex PCR. The sample records over 350,000 clones, around 15% being singletons. This sample stems from a study of beta chain features in type 1 diabetes. Study-level background: Summed over all samples, the examined sorted cells came to 95 million to 130 million.

V gene TRBV18 combines with J gene TRBJ2-1; TRBD2 matches 7 bases. The clonotype originates from a woman younger than 30 in good health. Sequences were obtained from naive CD4+ T cells from blood. The CDR3 coding sequence is TGTGCCAGCTCACCAGGGACGCGCGGGAGTGATGAGCAGTTCTTC. Protein: CASSPGTRGSDEQFF.